A single sample is the source of the 23 T cell receptor beta chains below, sequenced in a study of shared clonotypes between healthy human individuals. TCRdb's copy holds only in-frame clones and misses some; the assay was immunoSEQ multiplex PCR. The table lists 900,000 to 1,200,000 clones, roughly 74% of them singletons. The specimen was memory CD4+ T cells from PBMCs. Regarding subset: CD45RA-negative fraction. The receptors derive from a man between 18 and 29 years old in good health. Some clones in this sample may be carry-over from other donors' samples.

The genes are TRBV4-3 and TRBJ1-3; D remains ambiguous. From germline, CDR1 is LGHNA and CDR2 YSLEER. V was shortened by 3 bases and J by 2 bases, with 14 bases between the two germline ends. This CDR3 comprises 16 residues. CDR3 nucleotides: TGCGCCAGCAGCCATCTCAAGGCGGGTGCTGGAAACACCATATATTTT. Its translation: CASSHLKAGAGNTIYF.

The chain uses TRBV5-6 and TRBJ2-7; no firm D call. Trimming took off 2 bases at V and 6 bases at J, with 9 bases between the two ends. The CDR3 has 12 residues. Germline lookup yields CDR1 SGHDT and CDR2 YYEEEE. CDR3 coding DNA: TGTGCCAGCAGCTTTAGAGTCGGCGAGCAGTACTTC. It translates to CASSFRVGEQYF.

J is TRBJ2-3 and V is TRBV6-5, with TRBD2 identical over 10 bases. Trimming took 2 bases from V and 6 from J; bases not matched to a gene: 8. The CDR3 covers 16 residues. CDR1 MNHEY and CDR2 SVGAGI come from the germline V gene. The CDR3 DNA follows: TGTGCCAGCAGTTACAGGGCTAGCGGGAGAAGGGATACGCAGTATTTT. Its translation: CASSYRASGRRDTQYF.

The chain recombines TRBV27 with TRBJ2-7; 10 nucleotides agree with TRBD2. The germline CDR1 and CDR2 sequences are MNHEY and SMNVEV (reference sequence). V dropped 3 bases and J dropped 3; count of bases not matched to a gene: 8. The CDR3 consists of 16 residues. The CDR3: CASSFLAASGSYEQYF. CDR3 coding DNA: TGTGCCAGCAGTTTCCTCGCGGCTAGCGGGAGCTACGAGCAGTACTTC.

The CDR3 DNA reads TGTGCCAGCAGCCTCTATGCAGCCTTAATGAACACTGAAGCTTTCTTT. Protein: CASSLYAALMNTEAFF. The rearrangement links TRBV11-2 to TRBJ1-1, with D unresolved. The CDR3 is made up of 16 amino acids. The V end was cut by 5 bases, the J end by 0 bases, with 16 bases between. The germline CDR1 and CDR2 sequences are SGHAT and FQNNGV.

This clone was counted only a few times. DNA of the CDR3: TGTGCCAGCAGTAAGGGACAGGGTTATGGCTACACCTTC. Its translation: CASSKGQGYGYTF. V usage is TRBV27 and J usage is TRBJ1-2; 9 bases align to TRBD1. This CDR3 is 13 amino acids long. CDR1 is MNHEY, CDR2 SMNVEV, per germline (reference sequence). The V and J ends lost 5 bases and 5 bases, in that order; junction bases with no gene match: 3.

About this clone: A much more abundant neighbour one base away suggests this may be a read error. The V gene is TRBV7-2, the J gene TRBJ2-7; no reliable D call. Germline V gene sequence: CDR1 SGHTA, CDR2 FQGNSA. V lost 0 bases and J lost 1, with 4 bases in between. The CDR3 runs 13 residues. The CDR3 sequence: CASSLATSYEQYF. The CDR3 nucleotides read TGTGCCAGCAGCTTAGCCACGTCCTACGAGCAGTACTTC.

This clone appeared once. The chain joins TRBV5-4 to TRBJ2-2, with 9 bases matching TRBD2. The CDR3 extends over 15 amino acids. With V trimmed by 2 bases and J by 6 bases, 5 bases remained unmatched. Germline CDR1 and CDR2: SGHNT and YYREEE (reference sequence). The CDR3 DNA follows: TGTGCCAGCAGCTTTCCTAGCGGGGATCCCGGGGAGCTGTTTTTT. Translated, it gives CASSFPSGDPGELFF. Filled out from reference TRBV5-4 and TRBJ2-2, the complete variable domain reads ETGVTQSPTHLIKTRGQQVTLRCSSQSGHNTVSWYQQALGQGPQFIFQYYREEENGRGNFPPRFSGLQFPNYSSELNVNALELDDSALYLCASSFPSGDPGELFFGEGSRLTVL.

This clone was seen repeatedly, ten times or more. The identical CDR3 is also encoded by other nucleotide sequences in the sample. The chain employs TRBV30 and TRBJ2-3, with 7 bases fitting TRBD2. The CDR3 loop spans 17 amino acids. Germline CDR1 reads GTSNPN; CDR2 reads SVGIG (reference sequence). V dropped 2 bases and J dropped 2; count of bases not matched to a gene: 13. The DNA of the CDR3 is TGTGCCTGGAGTAGCACGGGAGGAGAGATAATCACAGATACGCAGTATTTT. It is translated as CAWSSTGGEIITDTQYF. Full variable domain (rest looked up from reference TRBV30 and TRBJ2-3): SQTIHQWPATLVQPVGSPLSLECTVEGTSNPNLYWYRQAAGRGLQLLFYSVGIGQISSEVPQNLSASRPQDRQFILSSKKLLLSDSGFYLCAWSSTGGEIITDTQYFGPGTRLTVL.

The chain couples TRBV5-1 to TRBJ2-1; no clear D. The CDR3 covers 12 residues. The V and J ends lost 3 bases and 6 bases respectively, with 7 bases between them. CDR1 is SGHRS and CDR2 is YFSETQ in the germline V gene. CDR3 region: CASSYTTNEQFF. CDR3 in DNA: TGCGCCAGCAGCTACACTACCAATGAGCAGTTCTTC.

The J gene is TRBJ2-7, the V gene TRBV6-5; D may be TRBD1 (7 bases). V dropped 0 bases and J dropped 3 bases, with 12 bases sitting between them. The CDR3 is 15 residues long. The germline V gene has CDR1 MNHEY and CDR2 SVGAGI. In DNA, the CDR3 is TGTGCCAGCAGTTACTCGGCAGGGGGGATCTACGAGCAGTACTTC. Translating gives CASSYSAGGIYEQYF.

The rearrangement uses TRBV18 and TRBJ1-2; no clear D gene. Germline V gene sequence: CDR1 KGHSH, CDR2 LQKENI. CDR3 length equals 13 residues. V lost 2 bases, J lost 4 bases, and 8 bases lay in between. In DNA, the CDR3 is TGTGCCAGCTCACCAGGTACAATCTATGGCTACACCTTC. It encodes CASSPGTIYGYTF.

This clone has a handful of counts. This chain connects TRBV18 to TRBJ2-7; 12 positions match TRBD1. CDR1 and CDR2 (germline): KGHSH, LQKENI. The CDR3 contains 16 residues. Trimming took 3 bases from V and 4 from J; bases not matched to a gene: 7. The CDR3 DNA follows: TGTGCCAGCTCACCGGGGACAGGGGGCATAGCTTACGAGCAGTACTTC. Protein: CASSPGTGGIAYEQYF. The variable domain in full, with the rest retrieved from reference TRBV18 and TRBJ2-7, is NAGVMQNPRHLVRRRGQEARLRCSPMKGHSHVYWYRQLPEEGLKFMVYLQKENIIDESGMPKERFSAEFPKEGPSILRIQQVVRGDSAAYFCASSPGTGGIAYEQYFGPGTRLTVT.

Only a few counts were recorded for this clone. The chain is built from TRBV29-1 and TRBJ1-1; D call uncertain. This CDR3 spans 12 amino acids. Between the trimmed V and J ends, which lost 4 bases and 6 bases, there was a span of 12 bases. Germline V gives CDR1 SQVTM, CDR2 ANQGSEA. The CDR3 loop is CSVVPTTSEAFF. The CDR3, as DNA: TGCAGCGTTGTCCCCACAACCTCTGAAGCTTTCTTT. The variable domain in full, completed from reference TRBV29-1 and TRBJ1-1, reads SAVISQKPSRDICQRGTSLTIQCQVDSQVTMMFWYRQQPGQSLTLIATANQGSEATYESGFVIDKFPISRPNLTFSTLTVSNMSPEDSSIYLCSVVPTTSEAFFGQGTRLTVV.

V usage is TRBV23-1 and J usage is TRBJ2-1; D call uncertain. TRBV23-1 carries the ORF label, with uncertain function. The germline V and J ends were trimmed by 0 bases and 7 bases, with 4 bases remaining between them. The CDR3 runs to 12 residues. CDR3 in amino acids: CASSQSKNEQFF. The CDR3 nucleotides read TGCGCCAGCAGTCAATCGAAAAATGAGCAGTTCTTC.

V usage is TRBV28 and J usage is TRBJ1-3; D is undetermined. Germline values: CDR1 MDHEN, CDR2 SYDVKM. The ends were cut back, 4 bases at V and 4 bases at J, with 8 bases in the middle. This CDR3 has 13 amino acids. The CDR3, as DNA: TGTGCCAGCAGTTGGAGGCCCGGAAACACCATATATTTT. Residues: CASSWRPGNTIYF.

The chain joins TRBV29-1 to TRBJ1-3, with unresolved D. The CDR3 sequence is 14 residues long. The ends were cut back, 7 bases at V and 1 base at J, with 14 bases in the middle. The germline CDR1 and CDR2 sequences are SQVTM and ANQGSEA. The chain's CDR3 is CSAGPRGSGNTIYF. The DNA of the CDR3 is TGCAGCGCCGGACCCCGGGGTTCTGGAAACACCATATATTTT.

This chain connects TRBV28 to TRBJ1-2; 7 bases line up with TRBD1. CDR3 length: 15 residues. V shed 11 bases and J 1 base; nucleotides not matched to a gene: 13. Germline CDR1 and CDR2: MDHEN and SYDVKM. The CDR3 bases are TGTGCCTCTATTACTGGAGGGACAGATAACTATGGCTACACCTTC. Protein: CASITGGTDNYGYTF.

J is TRBJ1-1 and V is TRBV5-1, with D perhaps matching TRBD1 (6 bases). Germline V gives CDR1 SGHRS, CDR2 YFSETQ. This CDR3 contains 15 residues. V was trimmed by 6 bases and J by 2 bases, leaving 17 bases between them. DNA of the CDR3: TGCGCCAGCACCTTCCTTACAGGGTCTAACACTGAAGCTTTCTTT. This translates into CASTFLTGSNTEAFF.

CDR3 nucleotides: TGCGCCAGCAGCCATGGGCGGGGTGCTAGCGGGACACAAGAGACCCAGTACTTC. Its protein is CASSHGRGASGTQETQYF. The chain couples TRBV4-1 to TRBJ2-5; 9 nucleotides line up with TRBD2. V was pared by 3 bases and J by 2 bases, with 13 bases of the junction left unmatched. CDR3 size: 18 residues. The germline V gene encodes CDR1 MGHRA and CDR2 YSYEKL.

The chain joins TRBV9 to TRBJ1-3, with TRBD1 matching over 10 bases. This CDR3 region has 15 residues. Germline V lookup: CDR1 SGDLS, CDR2 YYNGEE. The V and J ends lost 3 bases and 7 bases, in that order; junction bases with no gene match: 7. The CDR3 loop is CASSDRDRGRNTIYF. DNA of the CDR3: TGTGCCAGCAGCGACCGGGACAGGGGCCGGAACACCATATATTTT.

This rearrangement joins TRBV28 to TRBJ1-2, with a weak D call TRBD1 (6 bases). CDR1 is MDHEN and CDR2 is SYDVKM in the germline V gene. The CDR3 is 12 amino acids. V was cut by 8 bases and J by 1 base, with 8 bases left in between. The CDR3 region has the DNA TGTGCCAGCCAAGGGGGTAACTATGGCTACACCTTC. Protein: CASQGGNYGYTF.

The rearrangement joins TRBV27 to TRBJ1-1; TRBD1 might be the D (5 bases). The CDR3 extends over 14 amino acids. Trimming removed 3 bases from V and 1 base from J, with 9 bases in between. CDR1 is MNHEY and CDR2 is SMNVEV in the germline V gene (reference sequence). The CDR3 sequence: CASSFRRGNTEAFF. CDR3 nucleotides: TGTGCCAGCAGTTTTAGGAGGGGGAACACTGAAGCTTTCTTT.